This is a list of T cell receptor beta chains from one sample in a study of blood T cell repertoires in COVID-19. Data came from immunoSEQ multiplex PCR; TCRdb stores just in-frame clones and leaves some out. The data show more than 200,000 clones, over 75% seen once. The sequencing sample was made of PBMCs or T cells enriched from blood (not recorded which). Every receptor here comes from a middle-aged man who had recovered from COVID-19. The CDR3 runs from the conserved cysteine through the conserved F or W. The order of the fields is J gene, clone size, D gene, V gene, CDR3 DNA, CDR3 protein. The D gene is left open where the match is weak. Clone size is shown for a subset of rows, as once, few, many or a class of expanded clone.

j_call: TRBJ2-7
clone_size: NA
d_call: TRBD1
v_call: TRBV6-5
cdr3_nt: TGTGCCAGCAGCCGCCCGGGACAGGCTTCCTACGAGCAGTACTTC
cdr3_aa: CASSRPGQASYEQYF

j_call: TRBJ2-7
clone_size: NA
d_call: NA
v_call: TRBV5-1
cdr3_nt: TGCGCCAGCAGCTTGGGTTCTAGTACCTACGAGCAGTACTTC
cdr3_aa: CASSLGSSTYEQYF

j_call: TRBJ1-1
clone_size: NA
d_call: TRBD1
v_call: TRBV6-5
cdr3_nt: TGTGCCAGCAGTTACAACAGGGGGTGGACTGAAGCTTTCTTT
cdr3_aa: CASSYNRGWTEAFF

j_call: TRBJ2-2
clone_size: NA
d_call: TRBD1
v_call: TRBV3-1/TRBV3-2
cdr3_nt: TGTGCCAGCAGCCCCCCCGACAGGGTACGTTTCGACACCGGGGAGCTGTTTTTT
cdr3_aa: CASSPPDRVRFDTGELFF

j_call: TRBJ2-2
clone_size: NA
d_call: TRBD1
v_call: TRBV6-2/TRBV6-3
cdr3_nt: TGTGCCAGCAGTTACGGGGACAGGAACACCGGGGAGCTGTTTTTT
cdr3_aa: CASSYGDRNTGELFF

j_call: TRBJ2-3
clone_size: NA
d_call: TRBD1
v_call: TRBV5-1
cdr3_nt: TGCGCCAGCAGCTTGGATCTTCAGGGGGCCACAGATACGCAGTATTTT
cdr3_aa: CASSLDLQGATDTQYF

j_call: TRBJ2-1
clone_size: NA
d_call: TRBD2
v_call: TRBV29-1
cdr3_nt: TGCAGCGCCCGGGGGGTCCCTGGTGAGCAGTTCTTC
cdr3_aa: CSARGVPGEQFF

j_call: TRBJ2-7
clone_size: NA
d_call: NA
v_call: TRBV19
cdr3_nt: TGTGCCAGTAGTATCAGGGTAGCTCCCACCTACGAGCAGTACTTC
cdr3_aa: CASSIRVAPTYEQYF

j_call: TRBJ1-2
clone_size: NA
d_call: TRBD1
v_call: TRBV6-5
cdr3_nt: TGTGCCAGCAGTTATTATGACAGGGGGGACTATGGCTACACCTTC
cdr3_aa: CASSYYDRGDYGYTF

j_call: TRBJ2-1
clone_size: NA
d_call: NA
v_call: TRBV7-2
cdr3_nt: TGTGCCAGCAGCTTACAGGGATACAATGAGCAGTTCTTC
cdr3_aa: CASSLQGYNEQFF

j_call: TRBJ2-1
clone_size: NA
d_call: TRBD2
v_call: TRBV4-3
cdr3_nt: TGCGCCAGCAGCCAAGAAGAGGGCGGGGGGGTACCCAATGAGCAGTTCTTC
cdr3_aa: CASSQEEGGGVPNEQFF

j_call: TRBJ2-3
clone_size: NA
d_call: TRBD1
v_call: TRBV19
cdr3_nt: TGTGCCAGTCTCCCCCTCAACAGGGGTGTTGGAGATACGCAGTATTTT
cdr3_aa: CASLPLNRGVGDTQYF

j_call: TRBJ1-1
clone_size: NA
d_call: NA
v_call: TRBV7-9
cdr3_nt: TGTGCCAGCAGCTTAGGTTTCTCTGAAGCTTTCTTT
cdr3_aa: CASSLGFSEAFF

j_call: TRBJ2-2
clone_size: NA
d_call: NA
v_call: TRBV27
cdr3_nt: TGTGCCAGCACATCTTACATCGGGGAGCTGTTTTTT
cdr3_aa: CASTSYIGELFF

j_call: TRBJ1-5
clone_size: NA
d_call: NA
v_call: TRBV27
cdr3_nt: TGTGCCAGCAGTTTAGAAGCCGGACAGAGTAATCAGCCCCAGCATTTT
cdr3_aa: CASSLEAGQSNQPQHF

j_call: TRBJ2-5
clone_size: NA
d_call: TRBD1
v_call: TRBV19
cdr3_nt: TGTGCCAGTAGTATTTGGCAGGGGGAAGAGACCCAGTACTTC
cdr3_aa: CASSIWQGEETQYF

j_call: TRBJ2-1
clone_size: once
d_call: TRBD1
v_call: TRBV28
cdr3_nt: TGTGCCAGCAGTGGACAGGGAGCCTACAATGAGCAGTTCTTC
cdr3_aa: CASSGQGAYNEQFF

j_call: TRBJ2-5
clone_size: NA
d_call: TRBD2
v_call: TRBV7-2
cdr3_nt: TGTGCCAGCAGCTTATTAATACTAGCGGGAGGTGGGGAGACCCAGTACTTC
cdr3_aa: CASSLLILAGGGETQYF

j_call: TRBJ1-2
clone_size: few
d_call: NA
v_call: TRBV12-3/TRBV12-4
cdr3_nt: TGTGCCAGCAGTATAACAGGGTACGATGGCTACACCTTC
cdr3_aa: CASSITGYDGYTF

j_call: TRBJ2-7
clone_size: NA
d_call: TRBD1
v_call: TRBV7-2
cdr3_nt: TGTGCCAGCAGCCGGCCCGGGACAGGGTCCTACGAGCAGTACTTC
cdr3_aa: CASSRPGTGSYEQYF

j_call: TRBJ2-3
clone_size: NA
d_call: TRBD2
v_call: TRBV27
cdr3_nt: TGTGCCAGCAGTTTCCTAGCGGGAGGGTTAGATACGCAGTATTTT
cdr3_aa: CASSFLAGGLDTQYF

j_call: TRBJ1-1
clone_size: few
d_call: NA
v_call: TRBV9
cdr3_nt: TGTGCCAGCAGCGCCAAGACAGGAGAATCAAACACTGAAGCTTTCTTT
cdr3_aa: CASSAKTGESNTEAFF

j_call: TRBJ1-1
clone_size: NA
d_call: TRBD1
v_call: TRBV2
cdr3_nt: TGTGCCACTGGACAGGGGGGTAGCACTGAAGCTTTCTTT
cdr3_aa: CATGQGGSTEAFF

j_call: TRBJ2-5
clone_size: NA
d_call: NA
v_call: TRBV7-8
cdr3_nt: TGTGCCAGCAGCTTAGTGTCAGGGGTCCCAGAGACCCAGTACTTC
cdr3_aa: CASSLVSGVPETQYF

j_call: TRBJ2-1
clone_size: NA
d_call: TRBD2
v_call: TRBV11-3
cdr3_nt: TGTGCCAGCAGCTTAGATTTGGCGGGAGCATGGTTTGAGCAGTTCTTC
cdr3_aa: CASSLDLAGAWFEQFF

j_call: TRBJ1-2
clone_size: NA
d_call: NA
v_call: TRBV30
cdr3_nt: TGTGCCTGGGCACGGGGTGTCTATGGCTACACCTTC
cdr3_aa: CAWARGVYGYTF

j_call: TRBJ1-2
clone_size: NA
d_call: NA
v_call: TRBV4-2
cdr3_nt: TGTGCCAGCAGCCAAGACCGGGACTATGGCTACACCTTC
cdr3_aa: CASSQDRDYGYTF

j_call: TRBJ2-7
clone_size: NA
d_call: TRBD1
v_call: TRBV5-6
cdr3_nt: TGTGCCAGCAGCTTATTTCAGCCCTGGCCAGGGGGCCGCTACGAGCAGTACTTC
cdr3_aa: CASSLFQPWPGGRYEQYF

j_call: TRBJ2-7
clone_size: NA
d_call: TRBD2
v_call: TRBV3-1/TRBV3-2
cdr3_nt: TGTGCCAGCAGCCAAGGGACTAGCGGGGTCTACGAGCAGTACTTC
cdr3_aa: CASSQGTSGVYEQYF

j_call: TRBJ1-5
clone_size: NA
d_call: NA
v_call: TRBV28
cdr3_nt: TGTGCCAGCAGTTTACCCCAGGAAAGGCAGCCCCAGCATTTT
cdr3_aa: CASSLPQERQPQHF

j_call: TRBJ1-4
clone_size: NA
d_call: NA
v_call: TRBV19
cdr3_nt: TGTGCCAGTAGTGCTGGGGGGAATGAAGGAAAACTGTTTTTT
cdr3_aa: CASSAGGNEGKLFF

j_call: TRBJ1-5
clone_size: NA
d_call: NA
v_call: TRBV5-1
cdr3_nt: TGCGCCAGCAGCTTGGGTCCCCTGGACAGACTTAGCAATCAGCCCCAGCATTTT
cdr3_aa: CASSLGPLDRLSNQPQHF

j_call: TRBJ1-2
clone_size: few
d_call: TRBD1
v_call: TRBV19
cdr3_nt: TGTGCCAGTAGTCGAACAGGGGGCCCGTCTGCCACAAACTATGGCTACACCTTC
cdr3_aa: CASSRTGGPSATNYGYTF

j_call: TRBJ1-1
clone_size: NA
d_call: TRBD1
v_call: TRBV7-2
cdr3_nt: TGTGCCAGCAGCGGACAGGGTAGAGGTGAAGCTTTCTTT
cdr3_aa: CASSGQGRGEAFF

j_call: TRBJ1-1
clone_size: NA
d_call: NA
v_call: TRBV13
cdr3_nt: TGTGCCAGCAGCTGGGGGCGTACTGAAGCTTTCTTT
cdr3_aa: CASSWGRTEAFF

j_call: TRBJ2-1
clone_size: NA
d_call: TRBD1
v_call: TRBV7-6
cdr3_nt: TGTGCCAGCAGCTTAATTGGGACAGGGCCCAACAATGAGCAGTTCTTC
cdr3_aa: CASSLIGTGPNNEQFF

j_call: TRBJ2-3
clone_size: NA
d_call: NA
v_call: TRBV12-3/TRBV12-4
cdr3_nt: TGTGCCAGCACTTCGGGATATACGCAGTATTTT
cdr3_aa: CASTSGYTQYF

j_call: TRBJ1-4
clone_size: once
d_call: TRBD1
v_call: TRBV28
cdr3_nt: TGTGCCAGCAGGGACAGGGGAGGGGGTGAAAAACTGTTTTTT
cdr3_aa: CASRDRGGGEKLFF

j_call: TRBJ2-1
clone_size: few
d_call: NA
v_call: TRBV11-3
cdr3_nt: TGTGCCAGCAGCTTAGATAGTCGGGATGGGAATGAGCAGTTCTTC
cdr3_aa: CASSLDSRDGNEQFF

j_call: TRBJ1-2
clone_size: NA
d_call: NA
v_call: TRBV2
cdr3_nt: TGTGCCAGCAGTGAATTGAGGGCTGGCTACACCTTC
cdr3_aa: CASSELRAGYTF

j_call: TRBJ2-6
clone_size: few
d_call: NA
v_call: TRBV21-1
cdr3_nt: TGTGCCAGCGGGTACCCTTGGACAGGGGATGGGGCCAACGTCCTGACTTTC
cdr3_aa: CASGYPWTGDGANVLTF

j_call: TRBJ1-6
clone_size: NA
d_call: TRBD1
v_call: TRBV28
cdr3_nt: TGTGCCAGCAGTTTACGGGACAGGGTTTCCCCCCTCCACTTT
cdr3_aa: CASSLRDRVSPLHF

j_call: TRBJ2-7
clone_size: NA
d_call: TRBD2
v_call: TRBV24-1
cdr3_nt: TGTGCCACCCCGGGGACTAGCGGGAACGAGCAGTACTTC
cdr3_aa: CATPGTSGNEQYF

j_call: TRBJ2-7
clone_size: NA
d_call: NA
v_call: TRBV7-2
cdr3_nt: TGTGCCAGCAGCTTGGGCCCGTCCTACGAGCAGTACTTC
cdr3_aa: CASSLGPSYEQYF

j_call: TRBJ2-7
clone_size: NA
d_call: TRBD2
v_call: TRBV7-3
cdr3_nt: TGTGCCAGCAGCTTATCACCTACTAGCGCTCGCGAGCAGTACTTC
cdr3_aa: CASSLSPTSAREQYF

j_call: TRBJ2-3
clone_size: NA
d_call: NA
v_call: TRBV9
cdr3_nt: TGTGCCAGCAGCGTGGGCGGGGGCAGGATAGATACGCAGTATTTT
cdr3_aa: CASSVGGGRIDTQYF

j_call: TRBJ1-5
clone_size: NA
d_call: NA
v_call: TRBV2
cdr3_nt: TGTGCCAGCAGTGTCCAGGGGAGCAATCAGCCCCAGCATTTT
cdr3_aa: CASSVQGSNQPQHF

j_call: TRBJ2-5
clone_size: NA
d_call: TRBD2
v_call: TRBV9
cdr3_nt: TGTGCCAGCAGCTCCTCACTAGCGGGGCTCCGGGAGACCCAGTACTTC
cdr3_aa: CASSSSLAGLRETQYF

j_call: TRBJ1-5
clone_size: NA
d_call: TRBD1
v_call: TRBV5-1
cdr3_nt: TGCGCCAGCAGCCTGGGAGTAGGGGGCGACCATAATCAGCCCCAGCATTTT
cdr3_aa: CASSLGVGGDHNQPQHF

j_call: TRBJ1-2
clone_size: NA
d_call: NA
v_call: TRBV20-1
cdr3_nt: TGCAGTGCTAGTCTCTTGCAGGGCCTTGGCTACACCTTC
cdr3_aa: CSASLLQGLGYTF

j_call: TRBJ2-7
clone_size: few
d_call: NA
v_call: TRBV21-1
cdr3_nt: TGTGCCAGCAGCAAAGTTCAGCGGGGCCCCTTGTGGGAGCAGTACTTC
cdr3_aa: CASSKVQRGPLWEQYF

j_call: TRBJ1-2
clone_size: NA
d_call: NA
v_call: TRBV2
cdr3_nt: TGTGCCAGCAGGGACAGCTTCTATGGCTACACCTTC
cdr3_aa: CASRDSFYGYTF

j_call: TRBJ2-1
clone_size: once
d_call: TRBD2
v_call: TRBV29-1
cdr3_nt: TGCAGCGTTGACCCAAATACCGGGACTAGCGTTCAGTTCTTC
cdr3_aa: CSVDPNTGTSVQFF

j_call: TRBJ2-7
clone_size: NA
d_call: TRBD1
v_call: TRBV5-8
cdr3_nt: TGTGCCAGCAGCTTGACCGCCGGGACAGTCCCTTACGAGCAGTACTTC
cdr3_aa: CASSLTAGTVPYEQYF

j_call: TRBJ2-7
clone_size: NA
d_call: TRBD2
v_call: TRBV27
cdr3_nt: TGTGCCAGCAGTTTCATGGCTAGCGGGATCTACGAGCAGTACTTC
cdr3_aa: CASSFMASGIYEQYF

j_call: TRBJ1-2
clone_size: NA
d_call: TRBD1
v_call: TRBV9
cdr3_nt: TGTGCCAGCAGCGTAACAGGGGAGGCCTATGGCTACACCTTC
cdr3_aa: CASSVTGEAYGYTF

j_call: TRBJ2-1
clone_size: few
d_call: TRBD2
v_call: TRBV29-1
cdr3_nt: TGCAGCGTTGCCGTACCGACTAGCGGGGCCTTTCGGGGCAATGAGCAGTTCTTC
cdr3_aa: CSVAVPTSGAFRGNEQFF

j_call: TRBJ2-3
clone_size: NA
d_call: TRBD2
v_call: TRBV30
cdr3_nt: TGTGCCTGGAGTACCGGGACTAGCGGGCATACAGATACGCAGTATTTT
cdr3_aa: CAWSTGTSGHTDTQYF